The subject of this entry is one T cell receptor beta chain. Libraries were prepared by immunoSEQ multiplex PCR; TCRdb keeps only in-frame clonotypes and omits some of them. Of around 28,000 clones detected, around four fifths appear once; the ten largest clones hold roughly 1.1%. This specimen comes from a study of graft-versus-host responses after intestinal transplantation. Across the study: Anti-thymocyte globulin induction was given to all recipients, followed by tacrolimus and steroids for 2 to 4 years.

The CDR3 runs to 17 residues. Germline-derived CDR1 and CDR2 are SGHRS and YFSETQ. V was pared by 0 bases and J by 2 bases, with 10 bases of the junction left unmatched. The TCR comes from a human patient who received an intestinal transplant, so some T cells may come from the graft donor. The chain combines TRBV5-1 with TRBJ2-7; 8 nucleotides align to TRBD2. Here the sequenced sample was PBMCs, taken 28 days after intestinal transplant. The CDR3 is CASSLAESGSRTYEQYF. The CDR3 nucleotides read TGCGCCAGCAGCTTGGCTGAGAGCGGGAGCCGAACCTACGAGCAGTACTTC.